A single sample is the source of the 31 T cell receptor beta chains below, sequenced in a study of T-cell memory formation after mild COVID-19. Using its own MiXCR run on the 5' RACE reads, TCRdb lists one record per CDR3 protein. The sample yields under 700,000 distinct CDR3 sequences, just over 20% seen once. Material: PBMCs or a T cell subset sorted from them (not recorded which). These receptors came from an adult woman who had mild COVID-19 (a few samples of this study predate the infection). Cell type and time point are not known.

The J gene is TRBJ1-1, the V gene TRBV18; possible D gene TRBD1, 6 bases. The CDR3 covers 14 residues. In germline, CDR1 is KGHSH, CDR2 LQKENI. V was trimmed by 4 bases and J by 3 bases, leaving 12 bases between them. The CDR3 loop is CASSRSGGHTEAFF. Here the CDR3 DNA reads TGTGCCAGCTCACGGTCCGGGGGGCACACTGAAGCTTTCTTT. The variable domain in full, completed from reference TRBV18 and TRBJ1-1, reads NAGVMQNPRHLVRRRGQEARLRCSPMKGHSHVYWYRQLPEEGLKFMVYLQKENIIDESGMPKERFSAEFPKEGPSILRIQQVVRGDSAAYFCASSRSGGHTEAFFGQGTRLTVV.

The chain recombines TRBV14 with TRBJ2-7, with no clear D. The CDR3 length is 13 residues. V gave up 0 bases and J gave up 7 bases, with 10 bases separating them. The germline CDR1 and CDR2 sequences are SGHDN and FVKESK. The CDR3 loop is CASSQDPSSEQYF. The CDR3 DNA reads TGTGCCAGCAGCCAAGACCCCAGCTCAGAGCAGTACTTC.

The chain couples TRBV2 to TRBJ2-7; perhaps TRBD2 as D (6 bases). Germline V gene lookup returns CDR1 SNHLY and CDR2 FYNNEI. There are 13 residues in the CDR3. The V gene lost 10 bases and the J gene lost 0 bases, with 13 bases spanning the gap. For the CDR3, the DNA is TGTGCCAACGCTCGGGGGAGCTCCTACGAGCAGTACTTC. Protein product: CANARGSSYEQYF.

The chain is built from TRBV5-8 and TRBJ2-1; D call uncertain. Germline CDR1 and CDR2: SGHTS and YDEGEE. Trimming shortened V by 0 bases and J by 6 bases, and 7 bases separated the two germline ends. The CDR3 is made up of 13 amino acids. CDR3 loop: CASSLETGNEQFF. In DNA, the CDR3 is TGTGCCAGCAGCTTGGAGACGGGCAATGAGCAGTTCTTC.

V usage is TRBV6-5 and J usage is TRBJ2-1; D may be TRBD2 (5 bases). V lost 7 bases and J lost 7, with 8 bases in between. The CDR3 has 11 residues. Germline lookup yields CDR1 MNHEY and CDR2 SVGAGI. This chain's CDR3 is CASKRRNEQFF. The CDR3 DNA sequence: TGTGCCAGCAAGCGGAGGAATGAGCAGTTCTTC.

The V call is TRBV9, the J call TRBJ2-3, with 8 bases that match TRBD1. The germline gives CDR1 SGDLS, CDR2 YYNGEE. The J segment lost 6 bases and the V segment lost 2 bases, leaving 8 bases of the junction unmatched. The CDR3 runs 15 residues. CDR3 bases: TGTGCCAGCAGCGTCGACAGGGGCCCCACGGATACGCAGTATTTT. It is translated as CASSVDRGPTDTQYF.

This clonotype was recorded a few times. CDR3 residues: CASSYSNLRAPYEQYF. The CDR3 nucleotides read TGTGCCAGCAGTTACTCGAATCTCAGGGCTCCTTACGAGCAGTACTTC. The gene calls are TRBV6-5 and TRBJ2-7; D might be TRBD1 (5 bases). This CDR3 is built from 16 residues. The V and J ends lost 0 bases and 4 bases respectively, with 16 bases between them. Germline CDR1 is MNHEY and CDR2 is SVGAGI.

This clonotype turned up a few times. V and J are TRBV14 and TRBJ2-2; D is undetermined. Germline V gives CDR1 SGHDN, CDR2 FVKESK. Trimming cost V 1 base and J 3 bases, with 6 bases left between them. The CDR3 runs 14 residues. CDR3 sequence (DNA): TGTGCCAGCAGCCAAGTTTGGGACACCGGGGAGCTGTTTTTT. Translation gives CASSQVWDTGELFF.

This sequence joins TRBV7-9 and TRBJ1-1; D perhaps matches TRBD1 (5 bases). Germline V gives CDR1 SEHNR, CDR2 FQNEAQ (reference sequence). This CDR3 has 14 amino acids. The germline V and J ends were trimmed by 1 base and 4 bases, with 10 bases remaining between them. In nucleotides, the CDR3 is TGTGCCAGCAGCTTAGGCGGGACGAGCACTGAAGCTTTCTTT. Amino acid sequence: CASSLGGTSTEAFF.

The chain employs TRBV10-3 and TRBJ1-5; TRBD1 matches at 7 bases. The germline CDR1 and CDR2 sequences are ENHRY and SYGVKD. The CDR3 totals 14 residues. V was pared by 6 bases and J by 5 bases, with 7 bases of the junction left unmatched. The CDR3 reads CAISRDSSDQPQHF. CDR3 DNA: TGTGCCATCAGCAGGGACAGCTCGGATCAGCCCCAGCATTTT.

This clonotype was seen a few times. The chain joins TRBV4-3 to TRBJ2-5, with D possibly matching TRBD2 (6 bases). The CDR3 loop spans 15 amino acids. With 3 bases removed from V and 1 base from J, the gap between germline ends came to 12 bases. CDR1 is LGHNA and CDR2 is YSLEER in the germline V gene. The CDR3 region is CASSHHLALQETQYF. Written as DNA, the CDR3 is TGCGCCAGCAGCCATCATCTAGCGCTCCAAGAGACCCAGTACTTC.

This clonotype was seen at least ten times. The chain couples TRBV29-1 to TRBJ2-3; the D is unclear. V lost 7 bases and J 3 bases, leaving 17 bases between the germline ends. This CDR3 spans 14 amino acids. Per germline, CDR1 SQVTM and CDR2 ANQGSEA. CDR3 residues: CSANPTGATDTQYF. The CDR3 coding sequence is TGCAGCGCGAACCCGACCGGAGCAACAGATACGCAGTATTTT.

This clonotype has just one count. The rearrangement joins TRBV7-9 to TRBJ2-7, with TRBD1 matching 10 bases. The CDR3 consists of 15 residues. The V gene's germline CDR1 is SEHNR and CDR2 FQNEAQ (reference sequence). V shed 6 bases, J shed 3 bases, and the junction held 8 bases outside the gene matches. The CDR3 is CASRIGWTGGYEQYF. CDR3 DNA: TGTGCCAGCAGAATTGGGTGGACAGGGGGCTACGAGCAGTACTTC. Variable domain in full (rest from reference TRBV7-9 and TRBJ2-7): DTGVSQNPRHKITKRGQNVTFRCDPISEHNRLYWYRQTLGQGPEFLTYFQNEAQLEKSRLLSDRFSAERPKGSFSTLEIQRTEQGDSAMYLCASRIGWTGGYEQYFGPGTRLTVT.

The CDR3 loop reads CASSSKVSSNQPQHF. CDR3 bases: TGTGCCAGCAGCTCCAAAGTCAGCTCCAATCAGCCCCAGCATTTT. V usage is TRBV5-5 and J usage is TRBJ1-5; no clear D. The CDR3 has 15 amino acids. V lost 3 bases and J lost 3, with 13 bases in between. The germline gives CDR1 SGHKS, CDR2 YYEKEE (reference sequence).

CDR3 nucleotides: TGTGCCAGCAGCGCTTGGTCCAGTGGGGCTGACAATGAGCAGTTCTTC. This codes for CASSAWSSGADNEQFF. This chain uses TRBV7-2 with TRBJ2-1; D perhaps matches TRBD1 (5 bases). The CDR3 contains 16 residues. Trimming took off 5 bases at V and 5 bases at J, with 19 bases between the two ends. Germline lookup yields CDR1 SGHTA and CDR2 FQGNSA.

Only a few counts were recorded for this clonotype. The chain has TRBV7-2 and TRBJ1-2; D not certain. CDR3 length: 12 residues. Trimming took 5 bases from V and 4 from J, leaving 8 bases between them. Germline CDR1 SGHTA, CDR2 FQGNSA. DNA for the CDR3: TGTGCCAGCAGCCAGAATCTCTATGGCTACACCTTC. Protein: CASSQNLYGYTF.

This clonotype was seen more than once but under ten times. A read error may be the cause here, since a much bigger clone is one base away. The CDR3 coding sequence is TGTGCCTGCGGCCCTAGCGGACCTGACAATGAGCAGTTCTTC. This encodes CACGPSGPDNEQFF. The V call is TRBV21-1, the J call TRBJ2-1; the table's D call, TRBD2, has no DNA check behind it. TRBV21-1 is an annotated pseudogene. The CDR3 is 14 amino acids.

This rearrangement joins TRBV14 to TRBJ2-1, with D possibly matching TRBD2 (5 bases). Germline V gives CDR1 SGHDN, CDR2 FVKESK. Trimming stripped 6 bases from V and 0 bases from J, with 15 bases between. The CDR3 extends over 16 amino acids. The CDR3, as DNA: TGTGCCAGCAGGCCTGCGGGCGCGAGCTCCTACAATGAGCAGTTCTTC. Its translation is CASRPAGASSYNEQFF.

This sequence joins TRBV9 and TRBJ2-1; no definite D call. The germline gives CDR1 SGDLS, CDR2 YYNGEE. Trimming shortened V by 0 bases and J by 7 bases, and 8 bases separated the two germline ends. There are 13 residues in the CDR3. The CDR3: CASSVASANEQFF. In DNA, the CDR3 is TGTGCCAGCAGCGTAGCTTCAGCGAATGAGCAGTTCTTC. Variable domain in full (rest from reference TRBV9 and TRBJ2-1): DSGVTQTPKHLITATGQRVTLRCSPRSGDLSVYWYQQSLDQGLQFLIQYYNGEERAKGNILERFSAQQFPDLHSELNLSSLELGDSALYFCASSVASANEQFFGPGTRLTVL.

The J gene is TRBJ1-2, the V gene TRBV5-1; maybe TRBD1 (5 bases). V dropped 4 bases and J dropped 4 bases, with 17 bases sitting between them. The CDR3 length is 15 residues. From germline, CDR1 is SGHRS and CDR2 YFSETQ. DNA for the CDR3: TGCGCCAGCAGCGAACCTCCGGGGGATAGCTATGGCTACACCTTC. The encoded protein is CASSEPPGDSYGYTF.

The chain is built from TRBV27 and TRBJ1-1, with D unresolved. Germline CDR1 MNHEY, CDR2 SMNVEV (reference sequence). The CDR3 spans 14 residues. The ends were cut back, 3 bases at V and 1 base at J, with 9 bases in the middle. The CDR3 nucleotides read TGTGCCAGCAGTTTCGGGCACTCGAACACTGAAGCTTTCTTT. Translated: CASSFGHSNTEAFF.

V usage is TRBV7-9 and J usage is TRBJ2-5; 8 nucleotides match TRBD2. CDR3 length equals 14 residues. Germline loops: CDR1 SEHNR, CDR2 FQNEAQ (reference sequence). The trim removed 8 bases at V and 2 bases at J, leaving 7 bases unmatched. The CDR3 loop is CASLPAGVQETQYF. In DNA form, the CDR3 reads TGTGCCAGCCTCCCAGCGGGAGTTCAAGAGACCCAGTACTTC.

This clonotype has a count of ten or more. The V and J genes are TRBV7-6 and TRBJ2-1; D possibly corresponds to TRBD2 (7 bases). The CDR3 is 18 residues long. Germline loops: CDR1 SGHVS, CDR2 FNYEAQ. V gave up 6 bases and J gave up 3 bases, with 24 bases separating them. The CDR3 reads CASRGGGAGSMLYNEQFF. In DNA form, the CDR3 reads TGTGCCAGCAGGGGAGGGGGGGCCGGTTCGATGCTCTACAATGAGCAGTTCTTC.

The chain combines TRBV4-1 with TRBJ2-2, with 7 bases that match TRBD2. The CDR3 runs 15 residues. CDR1 is MGHRA, CDR2 YSYEKL, per germline. After removal of 1 base from V and 5 bases from J, the junction contained 4 bases not matched to a gene. This CDR3 is CASSQVASGTGELFF. CDR3 nucleotide sequence: TGCGCCAGCAGCCAAGTCGCTAGCGGAACCGGGGAGCTGTTTTTT.

A few counts support this clonotype. The chain is built from TRBV6-6 and TRBJ1-1; D is possibly TRBD1 (6 bases). V was cut by 6 bases and J by 10 bases, with 18 bases left in between. Germline assignment: CDR1 MNHNY and CDR2 SVGAGI (reference sequence). This CDR3 has 13 residues. CDR3 loop: CASSRVGGRRAFF. The DNA of the CDR3 is TGTGCCAGCAGCCGCGTAGGGGGGAGGAGAGCTTTCTTT.

This chain connects TRBV9 to TRBJ2-7, with D possibly called TRBD1 or TRBD2 (5 bases each). CDR3 size: 15 residues. The germline V gene has CDR1 SGDLS and CDR2 YYNGEE. Trimming cost V 4 bases and J 5 bases, with 19 bases left between them. For the CDR3, the DNA is TGTGCCAGCAGCCCACTAGGGACCGGAGTCCACGAGCAGTACTTC. Its protein is CASSPLGTGVHEQYF.

The CDR3 DNA is TGTGCCAGCAGCTACCGTCCGAGCACCCCAAGCTCCTACGAGCAGTACTTC. Translating it yields CASSYRPSTPSSYEQYF. This chain uses TRBV7-8 with TRBJ2-7; D not resolved. The CDR3 is 17 residues long. Looked up from germline, CDR1 is SGHVS and CDR2 is FQNEAQ. Trimming took 4 bases from V and 0 from J, leaving 19 bases between them.

This clonotype was seen a few times. The rearrangement joins TRBV4-1 to TRBJ1-4, with 9 positions matching TRBD1. From germline, CDR1 is MGHRA and CDR2 YSYEKL. CDR3 size: 15 residues. With V trimmed by 7 bases and J by 10 bases, 13 bases remained unmatched. The CDR3 spells CASKVFRDREGKLFF. The CDR3 DNA sequence: TGCGCCAGCAAAGTCTTCCGGGACAGGGAAGGAAAACTGTTTTTT.

V gene TRBV3-1 combines with J gene TRBJ2-1; no clear D gene. Germline CDR1 and CDR2: LGHDT and YNNKEL (reference sequence). With 3 bases removed from V and 7 bases from J, the gap between germline ends came to 4 bases. The CDR3 has 11 amino acids. The CDR3 DNA reads TGTGCCAGCAGCCAGTTTAATGAGCAGTTCTTC. The encoded protein is CASSQFNEQFF.

J is TRBJ2-1 and V is TRBV4-3, with 10 bases lining up with TRBD2. Trimming cost V 5 bases and J 7 bases; bases outside gene matches: 17. Per germline, CDR1 LGHNA and CDR2 YSLEER. CDR3 size: 18 residues. The CDR3 reads CASSESIAGLAAMNEQFF. The CDR3 coding sequence is TGCGCCAGCAGCGAAAGCATAGCCGGACTAGCGGCTATGAATGAGCAGTTCTTC.

The genes are TRBV4-3 and TRBJ2-3, with 11 positions matching TRBD2. The V segment lost 1 base and the J segment 3 bases; nucleotides outside the gene matches: 6. Germline CDR1 reads LGHNA; CDR2 reads YSLEER. This CDR3 region has 17 residues. The CDR3 sequence is CASSQVIAGGQTDTQYF. CDR3 nucleotide sequence: TGCGCCAGCAGCCAAGTTATAGCGGGAGGGCAAACAGATACGCAGTATTTT.